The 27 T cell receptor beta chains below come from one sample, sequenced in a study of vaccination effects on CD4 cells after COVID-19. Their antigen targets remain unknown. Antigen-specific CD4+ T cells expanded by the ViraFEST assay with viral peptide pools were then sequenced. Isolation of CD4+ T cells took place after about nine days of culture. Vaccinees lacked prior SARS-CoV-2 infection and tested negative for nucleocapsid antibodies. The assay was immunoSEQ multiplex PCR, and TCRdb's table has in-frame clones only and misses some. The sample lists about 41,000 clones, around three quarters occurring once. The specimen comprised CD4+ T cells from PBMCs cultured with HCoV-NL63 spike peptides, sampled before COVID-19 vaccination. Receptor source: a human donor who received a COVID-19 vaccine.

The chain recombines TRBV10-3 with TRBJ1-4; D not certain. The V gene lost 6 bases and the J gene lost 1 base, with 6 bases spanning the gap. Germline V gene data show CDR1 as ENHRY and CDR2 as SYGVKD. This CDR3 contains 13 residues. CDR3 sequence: CAIRGGTNEKLFF. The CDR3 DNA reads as TGTGCCATCAGGGGCGGAACTAATGAAAAACTGTTTTTT.

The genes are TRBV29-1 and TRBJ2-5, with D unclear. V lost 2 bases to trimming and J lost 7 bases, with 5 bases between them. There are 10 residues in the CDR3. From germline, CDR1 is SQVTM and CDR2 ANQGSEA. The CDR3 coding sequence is TGCAGCGTTGAACCTGTGACCCAGTACTTC. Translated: CSVEPVTQYF. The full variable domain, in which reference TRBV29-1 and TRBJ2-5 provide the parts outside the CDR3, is SAVISQKPSRDICQRGTSLTIQCQVDSQVTMMFWYRQQPGQSLTLIATANQGSEATYESGFVIDKFPISRPNLTFSTLTVSNMSPEDSSIYLCSVEPVTQYFGPGTRLLVL.

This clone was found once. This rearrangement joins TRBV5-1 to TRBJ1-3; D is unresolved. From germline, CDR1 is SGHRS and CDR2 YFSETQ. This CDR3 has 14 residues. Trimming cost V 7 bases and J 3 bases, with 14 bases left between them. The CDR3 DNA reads TGCGCCAGCGCCCCATCAACGCGTGGAAACACCATATATTTT. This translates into CASAPSTRGNTIYF.

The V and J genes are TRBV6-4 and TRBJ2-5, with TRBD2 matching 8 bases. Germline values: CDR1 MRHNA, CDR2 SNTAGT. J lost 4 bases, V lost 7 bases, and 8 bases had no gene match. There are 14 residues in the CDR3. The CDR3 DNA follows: TGTGCCAGCACTAGTGGGACTAGGCTAGAGACCCAGTACTTC. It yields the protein CASTSGTRLETQYF.

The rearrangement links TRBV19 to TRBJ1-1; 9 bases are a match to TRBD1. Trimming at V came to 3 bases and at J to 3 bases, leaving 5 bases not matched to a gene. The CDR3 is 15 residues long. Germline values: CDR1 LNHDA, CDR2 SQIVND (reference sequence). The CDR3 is CASSIQGQGHTEAFF. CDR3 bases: TGTGCCAGTAGTATTCAGGGACAGGGCCACACTGAAGCTTTCTTT.

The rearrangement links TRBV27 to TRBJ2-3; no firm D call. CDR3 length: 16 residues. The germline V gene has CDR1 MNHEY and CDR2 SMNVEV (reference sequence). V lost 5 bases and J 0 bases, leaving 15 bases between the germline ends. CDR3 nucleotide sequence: TGTGCCAGCAGTCGTATATTTGGCATTAGCACAGATACGCAGTATTTT. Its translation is CASSRIFGISTDTQYF.

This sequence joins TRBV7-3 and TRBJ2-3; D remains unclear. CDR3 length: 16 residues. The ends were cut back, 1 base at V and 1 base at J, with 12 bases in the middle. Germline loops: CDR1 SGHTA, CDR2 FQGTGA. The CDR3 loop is CASSLSRTPGTDTQYF. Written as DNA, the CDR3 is TGTGCCAGCAGCTTAAGCAGGACCCCTGGCACAGATACGCAGTATTTT.

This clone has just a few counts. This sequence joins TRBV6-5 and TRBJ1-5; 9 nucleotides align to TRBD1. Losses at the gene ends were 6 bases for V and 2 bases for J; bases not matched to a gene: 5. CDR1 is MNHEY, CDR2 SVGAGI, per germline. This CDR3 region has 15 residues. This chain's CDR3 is CASRRTGDGNQPQHF. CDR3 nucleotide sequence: TGTGCCAGCAGAAGGACAGGGGACGGCAATCAGCCCCAGCATTTT.

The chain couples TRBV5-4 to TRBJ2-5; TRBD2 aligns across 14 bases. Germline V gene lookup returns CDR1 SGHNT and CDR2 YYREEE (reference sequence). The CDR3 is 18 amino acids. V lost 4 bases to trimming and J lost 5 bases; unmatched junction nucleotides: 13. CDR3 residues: CASSLGLAGGTFLETQYF. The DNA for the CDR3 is TGTGCCAGCAGCCTCGGACTAGCGGGGGGCACTTTTTTGGAGACCCAGTACTTC.

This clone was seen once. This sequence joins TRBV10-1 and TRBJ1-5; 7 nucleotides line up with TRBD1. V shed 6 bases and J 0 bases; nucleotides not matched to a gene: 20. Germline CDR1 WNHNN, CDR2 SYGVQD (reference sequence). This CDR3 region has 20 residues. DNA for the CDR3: TGCGCCAGCAGGGACTCCGGGACAGAAAATTTCAGGGATAGCAATCAGCCCCAGCATTTT. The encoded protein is CASRDSGTENFRDSNQPQHF.

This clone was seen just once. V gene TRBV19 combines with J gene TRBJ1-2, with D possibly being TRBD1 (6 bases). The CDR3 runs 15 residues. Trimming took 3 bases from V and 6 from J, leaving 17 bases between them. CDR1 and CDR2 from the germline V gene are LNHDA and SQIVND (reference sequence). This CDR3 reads CASSITGGAGDGYTF. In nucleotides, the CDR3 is TGTGCCAGTAGTATTACTGGGGGCGCGGGAGATGGCTACACCTTC. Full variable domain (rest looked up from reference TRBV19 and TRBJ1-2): DGGITQSPKYLFRKEGQNVTLSCEQNLNHDAMYWYRQDPGQGLRLIYYSQIVNDFQKGDIAEGYSVSREKKESFPLTVTSAQKNPTAFYLCASSITGGAGDGYTFGSGTRLTVV.

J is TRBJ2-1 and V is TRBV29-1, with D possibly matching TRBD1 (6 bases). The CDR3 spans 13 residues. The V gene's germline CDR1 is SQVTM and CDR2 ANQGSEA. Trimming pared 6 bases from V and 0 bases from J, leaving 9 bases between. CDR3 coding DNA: TGCAGCGTAACAGGGAGCTCCTACAATGAGCAGTTCTTC. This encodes CSVTGSSYNEQFF.

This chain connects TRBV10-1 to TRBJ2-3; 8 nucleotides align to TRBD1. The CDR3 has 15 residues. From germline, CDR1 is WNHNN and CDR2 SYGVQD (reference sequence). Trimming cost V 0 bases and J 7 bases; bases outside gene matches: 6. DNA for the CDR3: TGCGCCAGCAGTGAGTCGACACAGGGGGGAAATACGCAGTATTTT. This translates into CASSESTQGGNTQYF.

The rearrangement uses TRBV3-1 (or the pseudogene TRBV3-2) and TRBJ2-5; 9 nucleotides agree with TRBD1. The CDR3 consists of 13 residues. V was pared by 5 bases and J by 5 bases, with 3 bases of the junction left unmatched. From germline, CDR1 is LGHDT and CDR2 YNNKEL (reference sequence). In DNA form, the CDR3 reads TGTGCCAGCAGCAAACAGGGGGCTGAGACCCAGTACTTC. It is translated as CASSKQGAETQYF.

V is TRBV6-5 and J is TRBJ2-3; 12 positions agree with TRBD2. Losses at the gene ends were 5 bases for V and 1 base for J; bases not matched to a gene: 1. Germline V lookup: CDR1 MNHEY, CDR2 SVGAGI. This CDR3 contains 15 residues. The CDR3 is CASSRLAGGTDTQYF. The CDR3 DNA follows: TGTGCCAGCAGTCGACTAGCGGGGGGCACAGATACGCAGTATTTT.

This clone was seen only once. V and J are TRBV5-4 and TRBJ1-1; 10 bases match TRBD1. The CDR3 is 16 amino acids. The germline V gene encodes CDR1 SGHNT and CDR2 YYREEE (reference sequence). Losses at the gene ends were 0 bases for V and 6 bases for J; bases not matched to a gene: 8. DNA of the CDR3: TGTGCCAGCAGCTTGGCCTACAGGGGACAGGGGTCTGAAGCTTTCTTT. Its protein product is CASSLAYRGQGSEAFF.

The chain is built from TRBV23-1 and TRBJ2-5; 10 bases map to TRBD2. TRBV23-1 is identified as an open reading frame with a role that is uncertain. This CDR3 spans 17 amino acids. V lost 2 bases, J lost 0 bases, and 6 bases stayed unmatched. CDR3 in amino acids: CASSQRRLAGDQETQYF. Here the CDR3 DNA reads TGCGCCAGCAGTCAACGGCGGCTAGCGGGGGACCAAGAGACCCAGTACTTC.

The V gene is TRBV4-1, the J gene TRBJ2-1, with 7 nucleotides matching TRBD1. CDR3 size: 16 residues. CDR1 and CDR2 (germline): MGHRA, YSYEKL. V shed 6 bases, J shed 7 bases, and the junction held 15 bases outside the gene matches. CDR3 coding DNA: TGCGCCAGCAGGGCCGAGACAGGGAGTTGGTCAAATGAGCAGTTCTTC. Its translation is CASRAETGSWSNEQFF.

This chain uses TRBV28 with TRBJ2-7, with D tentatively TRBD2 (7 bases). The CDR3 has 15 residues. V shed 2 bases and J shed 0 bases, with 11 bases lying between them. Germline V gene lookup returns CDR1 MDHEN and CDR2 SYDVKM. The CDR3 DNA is TGTGCCAGCAGTTTAGGGGGGGCGAGCTCCTACGAGCAGTACGTC. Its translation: CASSLGGASSYEQYV.

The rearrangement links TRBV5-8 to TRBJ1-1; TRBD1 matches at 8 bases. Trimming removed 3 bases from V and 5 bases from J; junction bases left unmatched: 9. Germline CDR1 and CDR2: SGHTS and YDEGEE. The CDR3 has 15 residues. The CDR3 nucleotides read TGTGCCAGCAGCTCCTCTAGGACAGGGAGAACTGAAGCTTTCTTT. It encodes CASSSSRTGRTEAFF.

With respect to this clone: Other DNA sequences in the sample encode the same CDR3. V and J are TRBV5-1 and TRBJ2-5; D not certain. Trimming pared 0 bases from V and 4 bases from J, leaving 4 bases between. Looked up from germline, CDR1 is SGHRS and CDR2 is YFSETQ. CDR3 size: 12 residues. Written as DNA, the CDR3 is TGCGCCAGCAGCTTGGCCGGAGAGACCCAGTACTTC. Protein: CASSLAGETQYF.

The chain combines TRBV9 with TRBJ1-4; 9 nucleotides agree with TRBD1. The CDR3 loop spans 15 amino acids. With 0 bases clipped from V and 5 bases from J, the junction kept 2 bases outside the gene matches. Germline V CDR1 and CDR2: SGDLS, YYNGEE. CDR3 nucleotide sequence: TGTGCCAGCAGCGTAGATGGACAGGGGAATGAAAAACTGTTTTTT. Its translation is CASSVDGQGNEKLFF. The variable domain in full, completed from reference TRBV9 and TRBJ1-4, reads DSGVTQTPKHLITATGQRVTLRCSPRSGDLSVYWYQQSLDQGLQFLIQYYNGEERAKGNILERFSAQQFPDLHSELNLSSLELGDSALYFCASSVDGQGNEKLFFGSGTQLSVL.

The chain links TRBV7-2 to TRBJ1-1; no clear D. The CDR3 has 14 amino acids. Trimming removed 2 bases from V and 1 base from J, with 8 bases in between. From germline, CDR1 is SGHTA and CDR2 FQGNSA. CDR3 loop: CASSLRLWNTEAFF. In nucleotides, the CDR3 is TGTGCCAGCAGCTTAAGGTTATGGAACACTGAAGCTTTCTTT. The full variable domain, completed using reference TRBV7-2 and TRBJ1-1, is GAGVSQSPSNKVTEKGKDVELRCDPISGHTALYWYRQSLGQGLEFLIYFQGNSAPDKSGLPSDRFSAERTGGSVSTLTIQRTQQEDSAVYLCASSLRLWNTEAFFGQGTRLTVV.

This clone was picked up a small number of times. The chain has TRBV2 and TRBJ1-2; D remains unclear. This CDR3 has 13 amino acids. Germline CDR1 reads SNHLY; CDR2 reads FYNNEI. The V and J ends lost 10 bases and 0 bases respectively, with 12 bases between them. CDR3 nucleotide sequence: TGTGCCACCTCTTTCAGAGCTAACTATGGCTACACCTTC. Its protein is CATSFRANYGYTF.

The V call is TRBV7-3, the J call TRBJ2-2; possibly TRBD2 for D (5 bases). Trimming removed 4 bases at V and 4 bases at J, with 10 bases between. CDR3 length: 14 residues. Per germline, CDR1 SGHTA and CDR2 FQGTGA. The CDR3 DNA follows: TGTGCCAGCAGCTCTGGACTGACCACCGGGGAGCTGTTTTTT. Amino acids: CASSSGLTTGELFF.

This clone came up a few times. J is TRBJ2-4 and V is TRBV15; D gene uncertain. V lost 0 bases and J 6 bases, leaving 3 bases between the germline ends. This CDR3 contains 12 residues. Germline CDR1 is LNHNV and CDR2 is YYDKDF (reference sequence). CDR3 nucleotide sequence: TGTGCCACCAGCAGAGACGGAAACATTCAGTACTTC. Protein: CATSRDGNIQYF.

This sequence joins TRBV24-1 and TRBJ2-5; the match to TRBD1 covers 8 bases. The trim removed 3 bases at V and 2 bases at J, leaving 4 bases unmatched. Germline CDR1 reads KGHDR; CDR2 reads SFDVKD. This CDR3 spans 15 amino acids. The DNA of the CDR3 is TGTGCCACCAGTGATCCGACAGGGGCTCAAGAGACCCAGTACTTC. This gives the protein CATSDPTGAQETQYF.